This is a list of T cell receptor beta chains from one sample in a study of PD-L1 blockade in urothelial cancer. TCRdb keeps only in-frame clones here, not all; method: immunoSEQ multiplex PCR. The top ten hold around 1.9% of the sample, which has 30,000 or so clones, around 85% seen once. The sample was PBMCs, taken around atezolizumab (anti-PD-L1) treatment. The receptors derive from a man aged 45-65 years with urothelial cancer. Both conserved end residues are part of each CDR3. The D gene is left open where the match is weak. Not every row has a clone size; where given, it reads once, few, many or a size class.

TRBV5-6	TRBD1	TRBJ2-1	-	CASSLDGTGVLLYNEQFF	TGTGCCAGCAGCTTGGATGGGACAGGGGTTTTGCTTTACAATGAGCAGTTCTTC
TRBV5-4	-	TRBJ1-2	-	CASSLVGGQTGYTF	TGTGCCAGCAGCTTGGTCGGGGGGCAAACGGGCTACACCTTC
TRBV19	TRBD1	TRBJ1-4	once	CASSTGTGTHEKLFF	TGTGCCAGTAGTACTGGGACAGGGACTCATGAAAAACTGTTTTTT
TRBV30	-	TRBJ2-7	-	CAWDRQTYEQYF	TGTGCCTGGGACAGGCAAACCTACGAGCAGTACTTC
TRBV7-3	-	TRBJ1-1	-	CASSSSTGEARRDTEAFF	TGTGCCAGCAGCTCCTCCACCGGGGAAGCTCGACGGGACACTGAAGCTTTCTTT
TRBV19	-	TRBJ1-1	few	CASSRGQLNTEAFF	TGTGCCAGTAGTAGGGGACAATTGAACACTGAAGCTTTCTTT
TRBV2	-	TRBJ1-4	-	CASSEIGQSGATNEKLFF	TGTGCCAGCAGTGAAATAGGACAGAGTGGGGCGACTAATGAAAAACTGTTTTTT
TRBV19	-	TRBJ2-1	-	CASSIGGGGRSYNEQFF	TGTGCCAGTAGTATAGGAGGCGGGGGCCGCTCCTACAATGAGCAGTTCTTC
TRBV18	TRBD1	TRBJ2-1	-	CASSSSTGRYNEQFF	TGTGCCAGCTCATCCTCGACAGGGCGATACAATGAGCAGTTCTTC
TRBV5-1	TRBD2	TRBJ2-1	-	CASSLSRVGTSGASYNEQFF	TGCGCCAGCAGCTTGTCGAGGGTTGGGACTAGCGGGGCCTCCTACAATGAGCAGTTCTTC
TRBV2	-	TRBJ1-2	-	CASGFSGNYGYTF	TGTGCCAGCGGATTCTCAGGGAACTATGGCTACACCTTC
TRBV30	-	TRBJ2-5	few	CAWSDLGQKTQYF	TGTGCCTGGAGTGATCTGGGGCAGAAGACCCAGTACTTC
TRBV1	-	TRBJ2-1	-	CTSSQEGPSASLHNEQFF	TGCACCAGCAGCCAAGAAGGACCTAGCGCGTCACTTCACAATGAGCAGTTCTTC
TRBV5-1	TRBD1	TRBJ2-7	-	CASSLGTGGYEQYF	TGCGCCAGCAGCTTGGGTACAGGGGGCTACGAGCAGTACTTC
TRBV5-1	TRBD2	TRBJ2-7	medium-sized	CASSLASSGTYEQYF	TGCGCCAGCAGCTTGGCGTCTAGCGGGACTTACGAGCAGTACTTC
TRBV6-5	-	TRBJ1-4	-	CASSRRLLLREKLFF	TGTGCCAGCAGTCGTCGACTACTATTGAGGGAAAAACTGTTTTTT
TRBV15	TRBD1	TRBJ1-4	-	CATSRRTGELFF	TGTGCCACCAGCAGACGGACAGGGGAACTGTTTTTT
TRBV9	-	TRBJ1-1	-	CASSATLLAGAANTEAFF	TGTGCCAGCAGCGCTACCCTCCTTGCGGGGGCCGCGAACACTGAAGCTTTCTTT
TRBV20-1	-	TRBJ1-4	-	CSASRDEKLFF	TGCAGTGCTAGTCGGGATGAAAAACTGTTTTTT
TRBV19	-	TRBJ1-3	-	CASSVVSGYGGNTIYF	TGTGCCAGTAGTGTCGTTTCCGGGTATGGTGGAAACACCATATATTTT
TRBV2	TRBD1	TRBJ2-1	once	CASSIRTGGISYNEQFF	TGTGCCAGCAGTATCCGGACAGGGGGCATTTCCTACAATGAGCAGTTCTTC
TRBV6-4	-	TRBJ2-1	-	CASSEGGGPYNEQFF	TGTGCCAGCAGTGAAGGAGGGGGCCCCTACAATGAGCAGTTCTTC
TRBV5-1	-	TRBJ1-6	-	CASSLQGGYNSPLHF	TGCGCCAGCAGCTTACAGGGCGGCTATAATTCACCCCTCCACTTT
TRBV19	-	TRBJ2-7	-	CASSPSRLSGEQYF	TGTGCCAGTAGTCCGTCTAGATTATCGGGCGAGCAGTACTTC